This T cell receptor beta chain appears in the sequencing data of a study of T cell repertoires in cytomegalovirus infection. Background on the study: Matching HLA type and CMV infection were both indicated by public TCR beta signatures. Study conclusions and caveats: Carriers of CMV plus the relevant HLA were identified by cumulative public TCR beta family frequency.

This clonotype has ten or more counts. What it recognizes is unknown. TCRdb redid the calling of the reads with MiXCR, one entry per CDR3 protein. The sample shows roughly 700,000 distinct CDR3 sequences, roughly 30% of them seen only once. The CDR3 contains 16 residues. CDR1 and CDR2 (germline): SGHVS, FNYEAQ. The V gene lost 7 bases and the J gene lost 6 bases, with 22 bases spanning the gap. The chain links TRBV7-6 to TRBJ2-1, with D tentatively TRBD1 or TRBD2 (6 bases each). The source material was cultured PBMCs, sampled from culture after CMV antigen stimulation. The sequence was obtained from a human donor in good health (CMV status not recorded). Some clones in this sample may be carry-over from other donors' samples. The CDR3 nucleotides are TGTGCCAGCACCTCGAGACCGGGGGCTAGGGGCAATGAGCAGTTCTTC. Protein product: CASTSRPGARGNEQFF.